A selection of T cell receptor beta chains follows, all from one sample in a study of shared clonotypes between healthy human individuals. TCRdb keeps only in-frame clones here, not all; method: immunoSEQ multiplex PCR. Among under 600,000 clones listed, around 97% were seen once. Sequenced material: naive CD4+ T cells sorted from blood. These receptors all stem from a woman aged 25 to 45 in good health. Both conserved end residues are part of each CDR3. A D gene is named only where the DNA matches it firmly. Part of the rows lack a size; the others show once, few, many or a class for expanded clones.

J gene | D gene | clone size | V gene | CDR3 DNA | CDR3 protein
TRBJ2-2 | . | once | TRBV7-6 | TGTGCCAGCAGCAGAAAGGGACGGTCGAACACCGGGGAGCTGTTTTTT | CASSRKGRSNTGELFF
TRBJ2-3 | . | . | TRBV27 | TGTGCCATCAGGACAGCCACAGATACGCAGTATTTT | CAIRTATDTQYF
TRBJ2-1 | TRBD2 | . | TRBV27 | TGTGCCAGCAGTTTATGGCCCGACTCTAGCGGACCATACAATGAGCAGTTCTTC | CASSLWPDSSGPYNEQFF
TRBJ2-6 | TRBD1 | . | TRBV7-2 | TGTGCCAGCAGCTTAAATTCCGGGACAGGCGTCTGGAGGGCCAACGTCCTGACTTTC | CASSLNSGTGVWRANVLTF
TRBJ2-7 | TRBD1 | . | TRBV19 | TGTGCCAGTAGTATAGGTCCTCCGGGACAGGGACCCTACGAGCAGTACTTC | CASSIGPPGQGPYEQYF
TRBJ1-1 | TRBD1 | . | TRBV11-3 | TGTGCCAGCAGCTTGGAGGGGGCTTCCATGAACACTGAAGCTTTCTTT | CASSLEGASMNTEAFF
TRBJ2-7 | TRBD1 | . | TRBV6-1 | TGTGCCACCCGGAAGGAGACAGGGGACACCTACGAGCAGTACTTC | CATRKETGDTYEQYF
TRBJ1-2 | . | . | TRBV5-6 | TGTGCCAGCAGCTTGTTTAGGGTGAGCTACACCTTC | CASSLFRVSYTF
TRBJ1-3 | TRBD1 | . | TRBV27 | TGTGCCAGCAGAGGCCTGAACAGGGGAAGCTCTGGAAACACCATATATTTT | CASRGLNRGSSGNTIYF
TRBJ2-7 | . | once | TRBV5-6 | TGTGCCAGCAGCTCCGCCTACGAGCAGTACTTC | CASSSAYEQYF
TRBJ2-3 | . | . | TRBV10-3 | TGTGCCATCGCCGAGGCAGATACGCAGTATTTT | CAIAEADTQYF
TRBJ2-1 | TRBD1 | . | TRBV9 | TGTGCCAGCGGGTTATACAGGGGTTCCTTTAGTGAGCAGTTCTTC | CASGLYRGSFSEQFF
TRBJ2-7 | TRBD2 | . | TRBV28 | TGTGCCACCCGAGCGACTAGCGGGAACTACGAGCAGTACTTC | CATRATSGNYEQYF
TRBJ2-1 | . | . | TRBV6-1 | TGTGCCAGCAGTGCTGGGCAGGGCTCCTACAATGAGCAGTTCTTC | CASSAGQGSYNEQFF
TRBJ1-2 | . | . | TRBV15 | TGTGCCACCAGCAGAGGGCAGGTAGAAGCTAACTATGGCTACACCTTC | CATSRGQVEANYGYTF
TRBJ2-1 | TRBD2 | . | TRBV10-1 | TGCGCCAGCAGTGAAACTAGCGTATTCAATGAGCAGTTCTTC | CASSETSVFNEQFF